This record concerns one T cell receptor (beta chain) sequence. The target antigen is unknown. In TCRdb, the 5' RACE reads were re-called with MiXCR into one record per CDR3 protein. Of roughly 400,000 distinct CDR3 sequences in the sample, 16% are singletons; the top ten hold 20% to 25%. The J segment lost 3 bases and the V segment lost 5 bases, leaving 5 bases of the junction unmatched. The CDR3 covers 17 residues. Germline V gene lookup returns CDR1 MDHEN and CDR2 SYDVKM. This entry is derived from a study of T-cell memory formation after mild COVID-19. Across the study: The study found TCR clusters largely donor specific.

General study points: Day 15 to 85 contracting clones showed balanced CD4/CD8; later expanders leaned CD4+. Shrinking CD4+ clones resided mostly in CM and EM, and CD8+ ones in EMRA. Several responding clones turned up in pre-infection memory, indicating that cross-reactive memory may have taken part.

This clonotype was obtained from a man between 18 and 29 years old who had mild COVID-19 (a few samples of this study predate the infection). Cell type and time point are not known. Sequencing used PBMCs or a T cell subset sorted from them (not recorded which). V and J are TRBV28 and TRBJ2-3; 16 bases are shared with TRBD2. Here the CDR3 reads CASSMGLAGGRTDTQYF. The DNA of the CDR3 is TGTGCCAGCAGTATGGGACTAGCGGGGGGGAGAACAGATACGCAGTATTTT.